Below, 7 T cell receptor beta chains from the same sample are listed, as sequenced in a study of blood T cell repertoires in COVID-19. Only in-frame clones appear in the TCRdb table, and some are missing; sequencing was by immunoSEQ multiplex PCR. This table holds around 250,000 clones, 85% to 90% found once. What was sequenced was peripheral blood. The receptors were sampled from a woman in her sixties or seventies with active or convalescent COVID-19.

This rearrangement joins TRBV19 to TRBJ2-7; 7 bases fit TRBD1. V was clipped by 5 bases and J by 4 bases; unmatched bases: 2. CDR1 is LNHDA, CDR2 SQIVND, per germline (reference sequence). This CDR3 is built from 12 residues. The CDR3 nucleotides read TGTGCCAGTAGTGAACAGGGGTACGAGCAGTACTTC. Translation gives CASSEQGYEQYF. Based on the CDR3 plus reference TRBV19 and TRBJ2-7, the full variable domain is DGGITQSPKYLFRKEGQNVTLSCEQNLNHDAMYWYRQDPGQGLRLIYYSQIVNDFQKGDIAEGYSVSREKKESFPLTVTSAQKNPTAFYLCASSEQGYEQYFGPGTRLTVT.

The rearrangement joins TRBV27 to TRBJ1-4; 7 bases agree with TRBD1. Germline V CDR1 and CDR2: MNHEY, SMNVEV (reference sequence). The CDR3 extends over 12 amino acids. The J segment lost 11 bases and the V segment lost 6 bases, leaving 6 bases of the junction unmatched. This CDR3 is CASSSGQLKLFF. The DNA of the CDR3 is TGTGCCAGCAGCTCGGGACAGTTGAAACTGTTTTTT.

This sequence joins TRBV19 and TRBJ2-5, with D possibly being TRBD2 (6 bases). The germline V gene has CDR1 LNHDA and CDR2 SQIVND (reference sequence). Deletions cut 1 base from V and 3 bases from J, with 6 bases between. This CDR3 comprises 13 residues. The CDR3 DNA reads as TGTGCCAGTAGTATAGCGGGGGAAGAGACCCAGTACTTC. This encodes CASSIAGEETQYF. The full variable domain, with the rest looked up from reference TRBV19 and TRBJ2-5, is DGGITQSPKYLFRKEGQNVTLSCEQNLNHDAMYWYRQDPGQGLRLIYYSQIVNDFQKGDIAEGYSVSREKKESFPLTVTSAQKNPTAFYLCASSIAGEETQYFGPGTRLLVL.

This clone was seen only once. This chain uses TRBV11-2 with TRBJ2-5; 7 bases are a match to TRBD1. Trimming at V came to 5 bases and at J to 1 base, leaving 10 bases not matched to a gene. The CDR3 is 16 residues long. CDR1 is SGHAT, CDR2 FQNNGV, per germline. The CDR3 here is CASSDLNRDSQETQYF. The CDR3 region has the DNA TGTGCCAGCAGCGACCTGAACCGGGACAGCCAAGAGACCCAGTACTTC.

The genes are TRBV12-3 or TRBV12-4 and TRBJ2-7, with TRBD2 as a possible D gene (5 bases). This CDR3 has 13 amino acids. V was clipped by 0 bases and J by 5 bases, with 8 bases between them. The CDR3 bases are TGTGCCAGCAGTTTAGCCGGGAACCACGAGCAGTACTTC. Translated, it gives CASSLAGNHEQYF.

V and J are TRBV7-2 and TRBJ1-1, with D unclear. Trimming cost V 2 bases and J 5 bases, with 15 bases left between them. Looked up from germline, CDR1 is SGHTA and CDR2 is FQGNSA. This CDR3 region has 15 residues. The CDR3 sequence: CASSLFERARTEAFF. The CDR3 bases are TGTGCCAGCAGCTTATTTGAGCGGGCGCGGACTGAAGCTTTCTTT.

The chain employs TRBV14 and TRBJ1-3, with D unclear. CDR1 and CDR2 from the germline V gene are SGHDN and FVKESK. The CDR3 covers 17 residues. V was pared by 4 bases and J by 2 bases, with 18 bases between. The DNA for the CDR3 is TGTGCCAGCAGCCCGTTGACACATGGACTGACTGGAAACACCATATATTTT. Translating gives CASSPLTHGLTGNTIYF.